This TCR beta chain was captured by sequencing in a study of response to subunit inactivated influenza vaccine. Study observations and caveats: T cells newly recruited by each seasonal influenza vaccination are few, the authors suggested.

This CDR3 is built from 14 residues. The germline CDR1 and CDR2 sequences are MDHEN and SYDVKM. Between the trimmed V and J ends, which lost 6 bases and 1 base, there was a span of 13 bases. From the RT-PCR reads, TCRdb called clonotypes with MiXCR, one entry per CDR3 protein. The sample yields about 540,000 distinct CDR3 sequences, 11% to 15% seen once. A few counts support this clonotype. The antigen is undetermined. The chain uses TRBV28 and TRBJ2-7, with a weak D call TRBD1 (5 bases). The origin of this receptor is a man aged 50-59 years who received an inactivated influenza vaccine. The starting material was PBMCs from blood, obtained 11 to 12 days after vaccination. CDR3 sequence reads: CASRNQGSSYEQYF. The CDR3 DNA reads TGTGCCAGCAGAAACCAGGGTAGTTCCTACGAGCAGTACTTC.